A single sample gave rise to the 19 T cell receptor beta chains below, sequenced in a study of cytomegalovirus exposure and HLA in healthy donors. The PCR used 60 Vbeta and 13 Jbeta primers. Measured with immunoSEQ multiplex PCR; TCRdb has only the in-frame clones, and not every one. The sample carries about 130,000 clones, around 82% recorded once. Sequencing was done on a sample of PBMCs. The receptors derive from a man aged 45-60 years in good health and CMV-seronegative.

The V call is TRBV7-9, the J call TRBJ1-4; a possible D gene is TRBD1 (6 bases). Germline CDR1 is SEHNR and CDR2 is FQNEAQ (reference sequence). There are 16 residues in the CDR3. V was clipped by 2 bases and J by 8 bases, with 18 bases between them. CDR3 amino acids: CASSLTRQAIGEKLFF. The CDR3 DNA follows: TGTGCCAGCAGCTTAACGAGACAGGCAATAGGGGAAAAACTGTTTTTT.

This clone was counted once. This chain uses TRBV7-9 with TRBJ2-7; 9 nucleotides align to TRBD2. CDR3 length equals 15 residues. In germline, CDR1 is SEHNR, CDR2 FQNEAQ (reference sequence). The J segment lost 2 bases and the V segment lost 6 bases, leaving 8 bases of the junction unmatched. In nucleotides, the CDR3 is TGTGCCAGCAGTACAGCGGTAGCGGGGGCCTACGAGCAGTACTTC. It yields the protein CASSTAVAGAYEQYF.

The chain links TRBV6-6 to TRBJ2-6; tentatively, D is TRBD1 (6 bases). The CDR3 consists of 15 residues. Germline loops: CDR1 MNHNY, CDR2 SVGAGI (reference sequence). Trimming took 6 bases from V and 4 from J, leaving 13 bases between them. The DNA of the CDR3 is TGTGCCAGCAGCCTACAGGGCTTCGGGGCCAACGTCCTGACTTTC. This encodes CASSLQGFGANVLTF.

Here the CDR3 reads CAISESQGRAYEQYF. CDR3 DNA sequence: TGTGCCATCAGTGAGTCTCAGGGGAGGGCCTACGAGCAGTACTTC. The chain uses TRBV10-3 and TRBJ2-5; a weak D match, TRBD2 (7 bases). The end of the DNA aligns better with TRBJ2-7, so the J call may be wrong. The CDR3 contains 15 residues. CDR1 and CDR2 (germline): ENHRY, SYGVKD.

This clone was observed a handful of times. The CDR3, as DNA: TGTGCCAGCAGCTTGAGAGTGTACGTCCGGGATGAGCAGTTCTTC. Its translation: CASSLRVYVRDEQFF. The chain carries TRBV5-6 and TRBJ2-1; D gene unclear. V lost 1 base, J lost 8 bases, and 16 bases lay in between. The CDR3 length is 15 residues. Germline loops: CDR1 SGHDT, CDR2 YYEEEE. Full variable domain (remainder filled in from reference TRBV5-6 and TRBJ2-1): DAGVTQSPTHLIKTRGQQVTLRCSPKSGHDTVSWYQQALGQGPQFIFQYYEEEERQRGNFPDRFSGHQFPNYSSELNVNALLLGDSALYLCASSLRVYVRDEQFFGPGTRLTVL.

This clone has a handful of counts. The chain combines TRBV6-6 with TRBJ2-7; 7 nucleotides agree with TRBD1. This CDR3 contains 14 residues. Germline trimming cut 5 bases from V and 4 bases from J; bases unmatched to any gene: 8. CDR1 is MNHNY, CDR2 SVGAGI, per germline (reference sequence). The CDR3 loop reads CASSDRQGIYEQYF. For the CDR3, the DNA is TGTGCCAGCAGTGATAGACAGGGAATTTACGAGCAGTACTTC.

The chain links TRBV4-1 to TRBJ1-3; 8 bases agree with TRBD1. V shed 0 bases and J 8 bases; nucleotides not matched to a gene: 6. CDR1 MGHRA and CDR2 YSYEKL come from the germline V gene. This CDR3 contains 15 residues. CDR3 amino acids: CASSQEQEQGDTIYF. CDR3 bases: TGCGCCAGCAGCCAAGAGCAGGAACAGGGGGACACCATATATTTT.

V is TRBV28 and J is TRBJ2-7, with TRBD2 as a possible D gene (6 bases). CDR1 MDHEN and CDR2 SYDVKM come from the germline V gene. V was pared by 5 bases and J by 7 bases, with 12 bases between. This CDR3 has 12 residues. CDR3 protein: CASSVLGSEQYF. For the CDR3, the DNA is TGTGCCAGCAGTGTCCTCGGGAGTGAGCAGTACTTC.

The J gene is TRBJ1-2, the V gene TRBV11-2; 11 nucleotides match TRBD1. The CDR3 has 15 amino acids. Germline trimming cut 3 bases from V and 5 bases from J; bases unmatched to any gene: 5. The germline V gene has CDR1 SGHAT and CDR2 FQNNGV. The CDR3 bases are TGTGCCAGCAGCTTCTCAGGACAGGGGGCTTATGGCTACACCTTC. Amino acids: CASSFSGQGAYGYTF.

The J gene is TRBJ1-3, the V gene TRBV19; 9 positions agree with TRBD1. This CDR3 has 17 residues. The germline gives CDR1 LNHDA, CDR2 SQIVND (reference sequence). The junction had 6 bases not matched to a gene; V was cut back by 3 bases and J by 0 bases. The CDR3 DNA is TGTGCCAGTAGTATCGGGACAGGGAGACACTCTGGAAACACCATATATTTT. Protein: CASSIGTGRHSGNTIYF. Using reference TRBV19 and TRBJ1-3 for the parts outside the CDR3, the full variable domain is DGGITQSPKYLFRKEGQNVTLSCEQNLNHDAMYWYRQDPGQGLRLIYYSQIVNDFQKGDIAEGYSVSREKKESFPLTVTSAQKNPTAFYLCASSIGTGRHSGNTIYFGEGSWLTVV.

This chain uses TRBV28 with TRBJ2-3; 14 nucleotides match TRBD2. Germline assignment: CDR1 MDHEN and CDR2 SYDVKM. The CDR3 spans 15 residues. The V gene end was trimmed by 6 bases and the J gene end by 4 bases; junction bases not matched to a gene: 3. The CDR3 region is CASRRTSGRSDTQYF. In DNA form, the CDR3 reads TGTGCCAGCAGACGGACTAGCGGGAGGTCAGATACGCAGTATTTT.

The genes are TRBV7-2 and TRBJ1-1; D gene uncertain. The CDR3 loop spans 15 amino acids. Germline CDR1 reads SGHTA; CDR2 reads FQGNSA. The V gene lost 6 bases and the J gene lost 5 bases, with 19 bases spanning the gap. CDR3: CASSLVWRGETEAFF. The CDR3 nucleotides read TGTGCCAGCAGTCTAGTTTGGCGGGGTGAGACTGAAGCTTTCTTT.

Only a few counts were recorded for this clone. V is TRBV5-1 and J is TRBJ1-1, with 7 bases fitting TRBD1. The CDR3 length is 14 residues. CDR1 is SGHRS and CDR2 is YFSETQ in the germline V gene. J gave up 6 bases and V 3 bases, and 8 bases lay outside the gene matches. As DNA, the CDR3 is TGCGCCAGCAGCTACGGAGGACAGGTCCCTGAAGCTTTCTTT. Protein: CASSYGGQVPEAFF.

This chain connects TRBV7-2 to TRBJ2-1; 7 bases are shared with TRBD2. CDR3 length: 15 residues. Germline V CDR1 and CDR2: SGHTA, FQGNSA. V shed 4 bases, J shed 2 bases, and the junction held 5 bases outside the gene matches. This CDR3 reads CASSSSAGPYNEQFF. Written as DNA, the CDR3 is TGTGCCAGCAGCTCTTCAGCGGGACCCTACAATGAGCAGTTCTTC.

The chain links TRBV7-2 to TRBJ1-5; 7 bases align to TRBD1. The CDR3 contains 16 residues. Trimming cost V 0 bases and J 2 bases; bases outside gene matches: 4. Germline CDR1 SGHTA, CDR2 FQGNSA. This CDR3 reads CASSLASGTGNQPQHF. CDR3 bases: TGTGCCAGCAGCTTAGCGTCCGGGACAGGCAATCAGCCCCAGCATTTT. The variable domain in full, with the rest retrieved from reference TRBV7-2 and TRBJ1-5, is GAGVSQSPSNKVTEKGKDVELRCDPISGHTALYWYRQSLGQGLEFLIYFQGNSAPDKSGLPSDRFSAERTGGSVSTLTIQRTQQEDSAVYLCASSLASGTGNQPQHFGDGTRLSIL.

The count of this clone is one. The chain links TRBV7-2 to TRBJ1-6; D remains unclear. The germline CDR1 and CDR2 sequences are SGHTA and FQGNSA. V lost 5 bases, J lost 9 bases, and 8 bases lay in between. The length of the CDR3 is 12 residues. CDR3 region: CASSQTRSPLHF. CDR3 nucleotide sequence: TGTGCCAGCAGCCAGACTCGTTCACCCCTCCACTTT.

The rearrangement uses TRBV9 and TRBJ2-7, with 8 positions matching TRBD2. V was pared by 4 bases and J by 3 bases, with 9 bases of the junction left unmatched. CDR1 and CDR2 (germline): SGDLS, YYNGEE. The CDR3 is 15 residues long. Written as DNA, the CDR3 is TGTGCCAGCAGCAAGAGCGGGGGTAGAGGCTACGAGCAGTACTTC. Translation: CASSKSGGRGYEQYF.

The gene calls are TRBV19 and TRBJ2-2; D uncertain. Germline V gene lookup returns CDR1 LNHDA and CDR2 SQIVND (reference sequence). There are 12 residues in the CDR3. Trimming took off 3 bases at V and 7 bases at J, with 6 bases between the two ends. The CDR3 region has the DNA TGTGCCAGTAGTATTGGTAGCGGGGAGCTGTTTTTT. This translates into CASSIGSGELFF.

The chain uses TRBV28 and TRBJ2-7, with 9 bases matching TRBD2. The trim removed 3 bases at V and 1 base at J, leaving 4 bases unmatched. Germline CDR1 is MDHEN and CDR2 is SYDVKM. The CDR3 runs 15 residues. The CDR3 region has the DNA TGTGCCAGCAGTTTGATAGCGGGGGTTTCCTACGAGCAGTACTTC. This gives the protein CASSLIAGVSYEQYF.